This TCR beta chain was profiled in a study of neurological immune-mediated disorders. There are 16 residues in the CDR3. In germline, CDR1 is LNHDA, CDR2 SQIVND (reference sequence). V was trimmed by 3 bases and J by 1 base, leaving 10 bases between them. Libraries used 2 million unsorted PBMCs kept frozen in RNAlater. Study-wide results and limits: Across subjects, no CDR3 amino acid sequence appeared in expanded clones of more than one subject, a finding that suggested private repertoires in all groups.

5'RACE with 10-nucleotide random UMIs produced the cDNA. The output of every sequencing run exceeded 170 million TCR-beta sequences, derived from 15-18 subjects. A single record per CDR3 protein comes from TCRdb applying MiXCR to the 5' RACE reads. The sample shows 45,000 to 55,000 distinct CDR3 sequences, around 10% of them seen only once. Note on this clonotype: Its antigen is unknown.

This receptor was identified in a woman between 40 and 55 years old with HTLV-1-associated myelopathy (HAM/TSP). V usage is TRBV19 and J usage is TRBJ2-6; the D gene could be TRBD1 or TRBD2 (5 bases each). The sample consisted of PBMCs. This CDR3 reads CASSISWGSGANVLTF. In DNA, the CDR3 is TGTGCCAGTAGTATCTCGTGGGGGTCTGGGGCCAACGTCCTGACTTTC.